Listed here are 28 T cell receptor beta chains from one sample, sequenced in a study of blood T cell repertoires in COVID-19. The method was immunoSEQ multiplex PCR; TCRdb's version includes in-frame clones alone and lacks a portion of them. The sample has about 100,000 clones, roughly 92% seen once. Sequenced material: peripheral blood. The receptors were sampled from a man aged 70-80 years with acute or convalescent COVID-19.

The genes are TRBV9 and TRBJ1-1; 7 bases map to TRBD1. This CDR3 spans 15 amino acids. With 0 bases clipped from V and 1 base from J, the junction kept 3 bases outside the gene matches. Germline lookup yields CDR1 SGDLS and CDR2 YYNGEE. The CDR3 coding sequence is TGTGCCAGCAGCGTAGGAAGGACAGGGAACACTGAAGCTTTCTTT. It translates to CASSVGRTGNTEAFF.

The chain carries TRBV11-2 and TRBJ1-5, with 8 nucleotides matching TRBD1. The CDR3 has 17 residues. Germline CDR1 is SGHAT and CDR2 is FQNNGV. The V and J ends lost 4 bases and 0 bases, in that order; junction bases with no gene match: 8. The CDR3 DNA reads TGTGCCAGCAGCTCACGGACAGGGAACCTTAGCAATCAGCCCCAGCATTTT. This encodes CASSSRTGNLSNQPQHF.

The rearrangement links TRBV7-2 to TRBJ2-3; D might be TRBD1 (5 bases). Germline V CDR1 and CDR2: SGHTA, FQGNSA. The CDR3 is made up of 15 amino acids. Trimming pared 7 bases from V and 0 bases from J, leaving 14 bases between. DNA for the CDR3: TGTGCCAGCATCCAGGGAAGGGTGAGCACAGATACGCAGTATTTT. Protein sequence: CASIQGRVSTDTQYF.

The genes are TRBV6-4 and TRBJ1-5; no clear D. The CDR3 covers 13 residues. Germline V gene sequence: CDR1 MRHNA, CDR2 SNTAGT. The CDR3 nucleotides read TGTGCTTCAGCGTCGTCCTATAATCAGCCCCAGCATTTT. It translates to CASASSYNQPQHF.

This rearrangement joins TRBV18 to TRBJ1-4; TRBD1 agrees at 9 bases. Germline CDR1 reads KGHSH; CDR2 reads LQKENI. This CDR3 spans 15 amino acids. J lost 8 bases, V lost 0 bases, and 4 bases had no gene match. The CDR3 loop reads CASSPPGTGWEKLFF. CDR3 DNA sequence: TGTGCCAGCTCACCACCGGGGACAGGGTGGGAAAAACTGTTTTTT.

The chain links TRBV7-2 to TRBJ1-6, with 7 bases identical to TRBD1. CDR3 length: 14 residues. With V trimmed by 6 bases and J by 6 bases, 5 bases remained unmatched. Per the germline V gene, CDR1 is SGHTA and CDR2 is FQGNSA. The CDR3, as DNA: TGTGCCAGCAGTCTACAGGGGACTAATTCACCCCTCCACTTT. Protein: CASSLQGTNSPLHF.

This chain uses TRBV18 with TRBJ2-4, with 7 bases fitting TRBD1. From germline, CDR1 is KGHSH and CDR2 LQKENI. V shed 4 bases and J 8 bases; nucleotides not matched to a gene: 11. This CDR3 comprises 15 residues. CDR3 protein: CASSLKDRPLDIQYF. The DNA for the CDR3 is TGTGCCAGCTCACTGAAGGACAGGCCCCTGGACATTCAGTACTTC.

The rearrangement links TRBV11-2 to TRBJ1-1, with D maybe TRBD1 (6 bases). This CDR3 spans 13 amino acids. Germline V gene sequence: CDR1 SGHAT, CDR2 FQNNGV. The V end was cut by 1 base, the J end by 7 bases, with 10 bases between. The CDR3 DNA sequence: TGTGCCAGCAGCTTAGTGGCAGGGGATGAAGCTTTCTTT. Amino acids: CASSLVAGDEAFF.

V is TRBV4-1 and J is TRBJ2-7; 7 positions match TRBD1. Germline CDR1 MGHRA, CDR2 YSYEKL. The J segment lost 3 bases and the V segment lost 1 base, leaving 6 bases of the junction unmatched. The CDR3 sequence is 15 residues long. CDR3: CASSQALGQIYEQYF. The DNA for the CDR3 is TGCGCCAGCAGCCAAGCATTGGGACAGATCTACGAGCAGTACTTC.

The V call is TRBV2, the J call TRBJ1-6; 9 bases fit TRBD1. This CDR3 has 15 residues. Germline CDR1 is SNHLY and CDR2 is FYNNEI. V shed 7 bases, J shed 14 bases, and the junction held 15 bases outside the gene matches. CDR3 nucleotides: TGTGCCAGCAAACTCGGGACAGGGTATAATGTGGCCCTCCACTTT. This translates into CASKLGTGYNVALHF.

The chain is built from TRBV28 and TRBJ1-5, with a weak D call TRBD1 (5 bases). Germline V gene sequence: CDR1 MDHEN, CDR2 SYDVKM. The CDR3 runs 14 residues. Trimming left V 3 bases short and J 2 bases short, with 8 bases between. CDR3: CASSFLGGNQPQHF. The DNA for the CDR3 is TGTGCCAGCAGTTTTTTAGGGGGCAATCAGCCCCAGCATTTT.

The rearrangement links TRBV10-2 to TRBJ2-2, with 7 positions matching TRBD1. V lost 2 bases to trimming and J lost 4 bases; unmatched junction nucleotides: 10. The CDR3 totals 17 residues. Germline V gene data show CDR1 as WSHSY and CDR2 as SAAADI. The CDR3 bases are TGCGCCAGCAGTGAGCCTAACCGGGGACAGAGCACCGGGGAGCTGTTTTTT. Its translation is CASSEPNRGQSTGELFF.

CDR3 nucleotides: TGTGCTAGTGGTTTGGAAGTTCTGGCAGGGGGAATGGAGACCCAGTACTTC. Encoded protein: CASGLEVLAGGMETQYF. The chain employs TRBV12-5 and TRBJ2-5; TRBD1 agrees at 7 bases. The CDR3 extends over 17 amino acids. Germline V gene lookup returns CDR1 LGHNT and CDR2 FRNRAP. V was pared by 1 base and J by 5 bases, with 13 bases of the junction left unmatched.

This clone was seen a single time. In DNA, the CDR3 is TGTGCCAGTACTAGCGGGGTGAACACCGGGGAGCTGTTTTTT. Its translation is CASTSGVNTGELFF. The chain carries TRBV7-3 and TRBJ2-2; 10 positions agree with TRBD2. Trimming took 9 bases from V and 1 from J; bases not matched to a gene: 2. The CDR3 is 14 amino acids. Germline CDR1 and CDR2: SGHTA and FQGTGA. Full variable domain (outside the CDR3, taken from reference TRBV7-3 and TRBJ2-2): GAGVSQTPSNKVTEKGKYVELRCDPISGHTALYWYRQSLGQGPEFLIYFQGTGAADDSGLPNDRFFAVRPEGSVSTLKIQRTERGDSAVYLCASTSGVNTGELFFGEGSRLTVL.

The chain employs TRBV5-1 and TRBJ2-3, with TRBD2 identical over 12 bases. After removal of 1 base from V and 2 bases from J, the junction contained 5 bases not matched to a gene. Looked up from germline, CDR1 is SGHRS and CDR2 is YFSETQ. The CDR3 covers 17 residues. The CDR3 sequence: CASSLTGTSGYTDTQYF. Written as DNA, the CDR3 is TGCGCCAGCAGCTTGACCGGGACTAGCGGGTACACAGATACGCAGTATTTT.

The V gene is TRBV19, the J gene TRBJ2-3; TRBD1 might be the D (6 bases). Trimming took 6 bases from V and 1 from J, leaving 14 bases between them. The CDR3 is 15 residues long. Germline V CDR1 and CDR2: LNHDA, SQIVND (reference sequence). The chain's CDR3 is CASRTGTTRTDTQYF. The CDR3 region has the DNA TGTGCCAGTAGAACCGGGACAACCCGCACAGATACGCAGTATTTT.

The chain links TRBV18 to TRBJ2-1, with TRBD2 matching 10 bases. CDR1 KGHSH and CDR2 LQKENI come from the germline V gene. This CDR3 comprises 15 residues. Unmatched junction bases numbered 5, after V lost 5 bases and J lost 4 bases. CDR3 region: CASSFSSGGYNEQFF. The CDR3 DNA follows: TGTGCCAGCTCATTCTCTAGCGGGGGTTACAATGAGCAGTTCTTC.

V and J are TRBV6-5 and TRBJ2-6; D ambiguous. The V gene lost 10 bases and the J gene lost 2 bases, with 12 bases spanning the gap. The germline gives CDR1 MNHEY, CDR2 SVGAGI. The CDR3 length is 14 residues. The CDR3 spells CATAQSPGANVLTF. The CDR3 DNA reads TGTGCCACCGCACAGAGCCCTGGGGCCAACGTCCTGACTTTC.

This chain connects TRBV28 to TRBJ1-1; the match to TRBD1 covers 10 bases. The germline CDR1 and CDR2 sequences are MDHEN and SYDVKM. J gave up 3 bases and V 6 bases, and 7 bases lay outside the gene matches. The CDR3 totals 15 residues. This CDR3 reads CASRGAGTGDTEAFF. CDR3 bases: TGTGCCAGCAGGGGGGCCGGGACAGGGGACACTGAAGCTTTCTTT.

The V and J genes are TRBV19 and TRBJ1-5; D gene uncertain. The CDR3 has 15 residues. The germline gives CDR1 LNHDA, CDR2 SQIVND (reference sequence). V lost 7 bases and J lost 7, with 20 bases in between. CDR3 amino acids: CASTPYEQFGQPQHF. The CDR3 nucleotides are TGTGCCAGTACCCCCTATGAGCAATTCGGGCAGCCCCAGCATTTT.

This sequence joins TRBV15 and TRBJ2-2; TRBD1 agrees at 9 bases. The V segment lost 3 bases and the J segment 1 base; nucleotides outside the gene matches: 9. The V gene's germline CDR1 is LNHNV and CDR2 YYDKDF (reference sequence). The length of the CDR3 is 18 residues. The CDR3 coding sequence is TGTGCCACCAGCAGGGACTACAGGGGGCTCATGAACACCGGGGAGCTGTTTTTT. Protein: CATSRDYRGLMNTGELFF.

The chain couples TRBV3-1 (or the pseudogene TRBV3-2) to TRBJ2-7; D remains unclear. CDR1 LGHDT and CDR2 YNNKEL come from the germline V gene (reference sequence). CDR3 length: 12 residues. Between the trimmed V and J ends, which lost 0 bases and 6 bases, there was a span of 6 bases. The CDR3 loop reads CASSQDVSEQYF. CDR3 nucleotide sequence: TGTGCCAGCAGCCAAGATGTGAGCGAGCAGTACTTC.

The chain combines TRBV27 with TRBJ1-2, with D maybe TRBD1 (6 bases). The germline CDR1 and CDR2 sequences are MNHEY and SMNVEV (reference sequence). Trimming cost V 1 base and J 7 bases, with 16 bases left between them. This CDR3 has 15 residues. The CDR3 region has the DNA TGTGCCAGCAGTTTATGGGCGGGGGGCGCTTCTGGCTACACCTTC. Translation: CASSLWAGGASGYTF.

CDR3: CASSRAGTGVSSNEKLFF. Here the CDR3 DNA reads TGTGCCAGCAGCCGCGCCGGGACAGGGGTTTCATCTAATGAAAAACTGTTTTTT. The rearrangement joins TRBV14 to TRBJ1-4; 10 nucleotides match TRBD1. The junction had 11 bases not matched to a gene; V was cut back by 4 bases and J by 3 bases. Germline V lookup: CDR1 SGHDN, CDR2 FVKESK. This CDR3 has 18 amino acids.

V gene TRBV25-1 combines with J gene TRBJ1-1; maybe TRBD1 (5 bases). V was pared by 6 bases and J by 5 bases, with 10 bases between. The CDR3 is made up of 12 amino acids. Per the germline V gene, CDR1 is MGHDK and CDR2 is SYGVNS. CDR3: CASRRPGTEAFF. CDR3 bases: TGTGCCAGCAGAAGGCCAGGGACTGAAGCTTTCTTT.

The chain is built from TRBV11-1 and TRBJ2-1, with 15 bases lining up with TRBD2. CDR1 and CDR2 (germline): SGHAT, FQDESV (reference sequence). This CDR3 has 16 amino acids. Trimming removed 6 bases from V and 4 bases from J; junction bases left unmatched: 4. CDR3 nucleotide sequence: TGTGCCAGCAGAGGGACTAGCGGGAGGCGTTACAATGAGCAGTTCTTC. Its translation is CASRGTSGRRYNEQFF.

The chain uses TRBV10-2 and TRBJ1-3, with D perhaps matching TRBD1 (5 bases). There are 14 residues in the CDR3. The germline CDR1 and CDR2 sequences are WSHSY and SAAADI. Trimming cost V 6 bases and J 0 bases, with 9 bases left between them. The CDR3 here is CASRDTYSGNTIYF. The CDR3 DNA is TGCGCCAGCAGGGACACCTACTCTGGAAACACCATATATTTT.

The chain has TRBV24-1 and TRBJ2-1; 7 bases are shared with TRBD2. V shed 1 base and J 5 bases; nucleotides not matched to a gene: 4. Per germline, CDR1 KGHDR and CDR2 SFDVKD. The CDR3 spans 15 residues. CDR3 protein: CATSDLAGPNNEQFF. CDR3 in DNA: TGTGCCACCAGTGATTTAGCGGGGCCGAACAATGAGCAGTTCTTC.